This TCR beta chain comes out of a study of blood T cell repertoires in COVID-19. Across the study: Collection of acute and convalescent COVID-19 samples took place in the United States, Italy and Spain.

V was clipped by 4 bases and J by 5 bases, with 17 bases between them. Germline V gives CDR1 LGHNA, CDR2 YSLEER. The CDR3 totals 15 residues. As processed by the authors: Amplification from reference gene primers served as the basis for estimated nucleated cell counts. The repertoire was sequenced with immunoSEQ multiplex PCR; TCRdb's copy has only in-frame clones and lacks some. Clone size and the V and J calls come from that table; the DNA yielded D and trimming. Among tens of thousands of clones listed, more than 75% were seen once. The source of this sequence is a human donor in a cohort sampled during active COVID-19. This sequence joins TRBV4-3 and TRBJ1-1; unclear D gene. The sample was peripheral blood. CDR3 sequence reads: CASSPKYTSPTEAFF. As DNA, the CDR3 is TGCGCCAGCAGCCCTAAATATACCTCTCCGACTGAAGCTTTCTTT.